Described below is a single TCR beta chain sequence and its context. Antigen unknown. This record belongs to a study of PD-L1 blockade in urothelial cancer. Study-level information: Blood analysis occurred 3 weeks (second dose) and 6 weeks after treatment start. The median T cell count in blood samples was 141,255. Study-level points and caveats: Larger 3-week expansion of tumor-associated blood clones was seen in durable-benefit patients.

The sample's time point: pretreatment peripheral blood. The study collected 1 to 8 samples per patient, pretreatment and on-treatment. J gave up 8 bases and V 1 base, and 10 bases lay outside the gene matches. The CDR3 sequence is 15 residues long. The V gene's germline CDR1 is SGHVS and CDR2 FQNEAQ. Measured with immunoSEQ multiplex PCR; TCRdb has only the in-frame clones, and not every one. In the table there are roughly 39,000 clones, about nine tenths of which are singletons. The V and J genes are TRBV7-8 and TRBJ1-2, with 7 bases that match TRBD1. The sample was PBMCs, taken around atezolizumab (anti-PD-L1) treatment. The TCR was taken from a woman aged 55-69 years with urothelial cancer. CDR3 residues: CASSLDLRGSLGYTF. For the CDR3, the DNA is TGTGCCAGCAGCTTAGACCTCAGGGGGTCGTTAGGCTACACCTTC.